This entry lists 20 T cell receptor beta chains sequenced from one sample in a study of OX40 agonist ivuxolimab in advanced cancers. This table comes from immunoSEQ multiplex PCR, and its TCRdb copy is limited to in-frame clones, with some not included. In the table there are 87,000 or so clones, about 87% of which are singletons. The sequenced sample was CD4+ or CD8+ T cells sorted from blood, obtained in a trial of the OX40 agonist ivuxolimab. These receptors came from an adult with an advanced solid tumor such as melanoma, head and neck, liver or kidney cancer.

The gene calls are TRBV19 and TRBJ2-7; TRBD1 aligns across 8 bases. CDR3 length equals 13 residues. Trimming cost V 6 bases and J 2 bases; bases outside gene matches: 3. Germline lookup yields CDR1 LNHDA and CDR2 SQIVND (reference sequence). The CDR3 DNA sequence: TGTGCCAGTAGCGTGGACAGGGCCTACGAGCAGTACTTC. Its translation: CASSVDRAYEQYF.

The chain couples TRBV6-1 to TRBJ1-4, with a weak D call TRBD1 (6 bases). The CDR3 is made up of 13 amino acids. The V end was cut by 5 bases, the J end by 5 bases, with 9 bases between. The germline CDR1 and CDR2 sequences are MNHNS and SASEGT. The CDR3 is CASSRTANEKLFF. Written as DNA, the CDR3 is TGTGCCAGCAGTCGGACAGCGAATGAAAAACTGTTTTTT.

The chain uses TRBV11-3 and TRBJ2-3, with 8 bases matching TRBD2. The germline gives CDR1 SGHNT, CDR2 YENEEA. The length of the CDR3 is 16 residues. V lost 3 bases to trimming and J lost 2 bases; unmatched junction nucleotides: 7. DNA of the CDR3: TGTGCCAGCAGCTTGGGGCCCGGGAGGGACACAGATACGCAGTATTTT. Amino acid sequence: CASSLGPGRDTDTQYF. Supplemented by reference TRBV11-3 and TRBJ2-3, the full variable domain reads EAGVVQSPRYKIIEKKQPVAFWCNPISGHNTLYWYLQNLGQGPELLIRYENEEAVDDSQLPKDRFSAERLKGVDSTLKIQPAELGDSAVYLCASSLGPGRDTDTQYFGPGTRLTVL.

The chain couples TRBV7-9 to TRBJ2-3; possible D gene TRBD2, 6 bases. The V end lost 1 base, the J end lost 2 bases, and 13 bases lay between the germline ends. Germline V lookup: CDR1 SEHNR, CDR2 FQNEAQ (reference sequence). The CDR3 is made up of 16 amino acids. Written as DNA, the CDR3 is TGTGCCAGCAGCTTAGGGGCCAGCGGGCCCACAGATACGCAGTATTTT. Its protein is CASSLGASGPTDTQYF.

This clone has just one count. The V and J genes are TRBV19 and TRBJ1-2; no clear D gene. Germline lookup yields CDR1 LNHDA and CDR2 SQIVND (reference sequence). This CDR3 contains 13 residues. Trimming shortened V by 7 bases and J by 2 bases, and 11 bases separated the two germline ends. DNA for the CDR3: TGTGCCAGTACCCCTGGGAAGAACTATGGCTACACCTTC. It codes for CASTPGKNYGYTF.

This clone was counted only a few times. The sample holds other DNA sequences that translate to the same CDR3. V is TRBV7-2 and J is TRBJ2-3, with D perhaps matching TRBD1 or TRBD2 (5 bases each). This CDR3 region has 14 residues. CDR1 and CDR2 from the germline V gene are SGHTA and FQGNSA. Trimming left V 0 bases short and J 2 bases short, with 6 bases between. As DNA, the CDR3 is TGTGCCAGCAGCTTAGCCGGGACCACAGATACGCAGTATTTT. Translating it yields CASSLAGTTDTQYF.

The chain combines TRBV11-2 with TRBJ2-7, with 9 bases that match TRBD1. Trimming took 5 bases from V and 4 from J; bases not matched to a gene: 9. Germline CDR1 SGHAT, CDR2 FQNNGV. This CDR3 is 15 amino acids long. CDR3 loop: CASSGSGQGLYEQYF. The CDR3 coding sequence is TGTGCCAGCAGCGGATCGGGACAGGGACTTTACGAGCAGTACTTC. The whole variable domain, filled in from reference TRBV11-2 and TRBJ2-7, reads EAGVAQSPRYKIIEKRQSVAFWCNPISGHATLYWYQQILGQGPKLLIQFQNNGVVDDSQLPKDRFSAERLKGVDSTLKIQPAKLEDSAVYLCASSGSGQGLYEQYFGPGTRLTVT.

The chain combines TRBV4-1 with TRBJ2-1; tentatively, D is TRBD1 (5 bases). Per germline, CDR1 MGHRA and CDR2 YSYEKL. The CDR3 totals 14 residues. Between the trimmed V and J ends, which lost 3 bases and 9 bases, there was a span of 15 bases. In DNA, the CDR3 is TGCGCCAGCAGCCACGGAGACAGAGGCAGTGAGCAGTTCTTC. This codes for CASSHGDRGSEQFF.

The chain links TRBV4-1 to TRBJ2-4, with TRBD2 as a possible D gene (6 bases). V gave up 0 bases and J gave up 0 bases, with 12 bases separating them. Per the germline V gene, CDR1 is MGHRA and CDR2 is YSYEKL. The CDR3 spans 17 residues. The DNA of the CDR3 is TGCGCCAGCAGCCAAGATCCCGGGAGCCTAGCCAAAAACATTCAGTACTTC. It codes for CASSQDPGSLAKNIQYF.

The gene calls are TRBV6-6 and TRBJ1-2; weak D call: TRBD1 (5 bases). The V end was cut by 3 bases, the J end by 8 bases, with 10 bases between. CDR1 is MNHNY and CDR2 is SVGAGI in the germline V gene (reference sequence). The CDR3 runs 12 residues. This CDR3 is CASSYQGFGYTF. For the CDR3, the DNA is TGTGCCAGCAGTTATCAGGGCTTCGGCTACACCTTC.

This chain links TRBV6-5 with TRBJ2-3; the match to TRBD1 covers 7 bases. The germline V gene encodes CDR1 MNHEY and CDR2 SVGAGI. The junction had 7 bases not matched to a gene; V was cut back by 5 bases and J by 2 bases. This CDR3 is 15 amino acids long. CDR3 loop: CASSQKTGFTDTQYF. CDR3 sequence (DNA): TGTGCCAGCAGTCAGAAGACAGGGTTCACAGATACGCAGTATTTT.

Turning to this clone: Different DNA sequences within this sample yield the same CDR3. This chain joins TRBV20-1 and TRBJ2-7, with a tentative D call TRBD2 (5 bases). The CDR3 runs 11 residues. CDR1 and CDR2 (germline): DFQATT, SNEGSKA (reference sequence). V gave up 6 bases and J gave up 3 bases, with 9 bases separating them. The CDR3 here is CSASRGYEQYF. The CDR3 nucleotides read TGCAGTGCGAGTCGGGGCTACGAGCAGTACTTC.

V gene TRBV19 combines with J gene TRBJ2-1, with 10 bases lining up with TRBD2. V shed 2 bases, J shed 8 bases, and the junction held 6 bases outside the gene matches. Germline CDR1 reads LNHDA; CDR2 reads SQIVND (reference sequence). The CDR3 spans 15 residues. The CDR3 loop reads CASSIRTSGAYEQFF. The CDR3 DNA sequence: TGTGCCAGTAGTATACGGACTAGCGGAGCCTATGAGCAGTTCTTC.

Written as DNA, the CDR3 is TGTGCCAGCAGCGGCCGGGACTCAAGCTCCTACAATGAGCAGTTCTTC. It translates to CASSGRDSSSYNEQFF. The chain carries TRBV7-2 and TRBJ2-1; D might be TRBD2 (6 bases). Trimming took off 5 bases at V and 0 bases at J, with 14 bases between the two ends. The CDR3 is made up of 16 amino acids. CDR1 SGHTA and CDR2 FQGNSA come from the germline V gene.

The CDR3 loop reads CASSVRQLGSSGYNEQFF. DNA of the CDR3: TGTGCCAGCAGCGTACGCCAGCTAGGTTCTAGCGGCTACAATGAGCAGTTCTTC. This chain uses TRBV9 with TRBJ2-1; 7 bases agree with TRBD2. V lost 1 base and J lost 3; bases outside the gene matches: 13. The CDR3 has 18 amino acids. The germline V gene has CDR1 SGDLS and CDR2 YYNGEE.

The chain is built from TRBV6-1 and TRBJ2-7; D remains unclear. With 6 bases removed from V and 1 base from J, the gap between germline ends came to 4 bases. The germline gives CDR1 MNHNS, CDR2 SASEGT. The CDR3 is 11 residues long. The CDR3 DNA sequence: TGTGCCAGCAGCGGTTCCTACGAGCAGTACTTC. The encoded protein is CASSGSYEQYF.

The chain employs TRBV6-1 and TRBJ2-7; 7 bases match TRBD2. The CDR3 is 11 amino acids. Germline CDR1 reads MNHNS; CDR2 reads SASEGT. The CDR3: CAGGRAHEQYF. In DNA, the CDR3 is TGTGCTGGGGGGAGGGCCCACGAGCAGTACTTC.

V and J are TRBV5-6 and TRBJ2-1; 7 nucleotides align to TRBD2. Losses at the gene ends were 4 bases for V and 9 bases for J; bases not matched to a gene: 10. CDR3 length equals 14 residues. Per germline, CDR1 SGHDT and CDR2 YYEEEE. The chain's CDR3 is CASSRLSGEGEQFF. The CDR3 coding sequence is TGTGCCAGCAGCCGGTTGTCGGGGGAGGGTGAGCAGTTCTTC.

In DNA, the CDR3 is TGTGCCACCAGCAGAGATCTTAGCACTGAAGCTTTCTTT. Amino acids: CATSRDLSTEAFF. The genes are TRBV15 and TRBJ1-1; D is uncertain. Trimming took off 0 bases at V and 4 bases at J, with 6 bases between the two ends. The CDR3 has 13 residues. Looked up from germline, CDR1 is LNHNV and CDR2 is YYDKDF (reference sequence).

This clone was counted only a few times. The genes are TRBV21-1 and TRBJ1-5. TRBV21-1 is a recognized pseudogene. The CDR3 is made up of 15 amino acids. CDR3 residues: CASQRTPEVRQPQHF. The CDR3, as DNA: TGTGCCAGCCAACGGACGCCTGAGGTGCGGCAGCCCCAGCATTTT.